This T cell receptor (beta chain) came from a study of T cell repertoires in ileal Crohn's disease. The overall study: All patients had surgery for stricturing (roughly 61%) or penetrating (approximately 39%) disease.

The data were produced by immunoSEQ multiplex PCR, yet TCRdb's version contains in-frame clones alone and is incomplete. The sample holds 5,700 or so clones, approximately 78% seen once. Germline CDR1 is SGHRS and CDR2 is YFSETQ. The CDR3 loop spans 16 amino acids. V shed 0 bases and J shed 0 bases, with 7 bases lying between them. Study conclusions and caveats: All patients with clonality above 26.8% had endoscopic recurrence. Compared with CD4 T cells, sorted CD8 cells carried more expanded clones.

With regard to this clone: The antigen is not known.

The chain has TRBV5-1 and TRBJ2-6; D is unclear. Sequencing was carried out using ileal tissue. This receptor was taken from an adult with Crohn's disease. CDR3 bases: TGCGCCAGCAGCTTGGACAGTTTCTCTGGGGCCAACGTCCTGACTTTC. This translates into CASSLDSFSGANVLTF.